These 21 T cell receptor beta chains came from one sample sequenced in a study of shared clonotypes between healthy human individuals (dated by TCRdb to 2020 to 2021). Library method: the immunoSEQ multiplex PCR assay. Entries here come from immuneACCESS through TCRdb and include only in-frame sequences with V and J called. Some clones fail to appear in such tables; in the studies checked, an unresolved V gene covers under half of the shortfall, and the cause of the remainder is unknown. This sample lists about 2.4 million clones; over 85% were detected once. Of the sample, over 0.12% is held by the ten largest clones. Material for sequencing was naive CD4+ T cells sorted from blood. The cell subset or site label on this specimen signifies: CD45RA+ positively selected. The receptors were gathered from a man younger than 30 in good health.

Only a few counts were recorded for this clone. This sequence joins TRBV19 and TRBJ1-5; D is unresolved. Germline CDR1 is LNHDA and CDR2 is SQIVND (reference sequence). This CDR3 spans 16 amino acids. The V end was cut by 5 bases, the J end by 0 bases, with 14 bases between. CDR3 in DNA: TGTGCCAGTAGTGCCCCACGGATTTCTAGCAATCAGCCCCAGCATTTT. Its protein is CASSAPRISSNQPQHF.

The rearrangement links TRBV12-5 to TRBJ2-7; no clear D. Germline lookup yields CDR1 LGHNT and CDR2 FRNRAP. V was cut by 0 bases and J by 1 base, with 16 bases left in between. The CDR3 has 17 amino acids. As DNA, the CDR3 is TGTGCTAGTGGTTTGGTACTCGGCAGTCCAGTTTCCTACGAGCAGTACTTC. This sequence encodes CASGLVLGSPVSYEQYF. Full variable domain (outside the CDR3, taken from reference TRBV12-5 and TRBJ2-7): DARVTQTPRHKVTEMGQEVTMRCQPILGHNTVFWYRQTMMQGLELLAYFRNRAPLDDSGMPKDRFSAEMPDATLATLKIQPSEPRDSAVYFCASGLVLGSPVSYEQYFGPGTRLTVT.

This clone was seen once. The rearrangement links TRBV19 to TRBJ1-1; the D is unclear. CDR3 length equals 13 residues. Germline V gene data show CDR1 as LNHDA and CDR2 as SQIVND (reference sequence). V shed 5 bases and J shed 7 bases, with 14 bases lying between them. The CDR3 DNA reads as TGTGCCAGTAGTCTTTCGGGTAGGGTTGAAGCTTTCTTT. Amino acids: CASSLSGRVEAFF.

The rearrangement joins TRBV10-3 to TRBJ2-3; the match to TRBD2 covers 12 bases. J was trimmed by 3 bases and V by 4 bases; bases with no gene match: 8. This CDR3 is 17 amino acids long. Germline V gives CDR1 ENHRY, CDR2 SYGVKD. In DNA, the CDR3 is TGTGCCATCAGTGGGGAGACTAGCGGGAGTCCGACAGATACGCAGTATTTT. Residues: CAISGETSGSPTDTQYF.

The CDR3 sequence: CASSLGDGYTF. CDR3 nucleotides: TGTGCCAGCAGCTTAGGTGATGGCTACACCTTC. This sequence joins TRBV7-2 and TRBJ1-2; D is undetermined. The CDR3 has 11 residues. V lost 1 base to trimming and J lost 6 bases, with 3 bases between them. Germline V lookup: CDR1 SGHTA, CDR2 FQGNSA.

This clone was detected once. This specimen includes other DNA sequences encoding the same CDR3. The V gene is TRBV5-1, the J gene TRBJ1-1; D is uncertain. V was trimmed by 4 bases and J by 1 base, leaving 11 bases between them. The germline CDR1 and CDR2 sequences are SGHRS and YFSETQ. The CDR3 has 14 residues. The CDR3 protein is CASSLDGWNTEAFF. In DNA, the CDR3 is TGCGCCAGCAGCCTGGACGGGTGGAACACTGAAGCTTTCTTT.

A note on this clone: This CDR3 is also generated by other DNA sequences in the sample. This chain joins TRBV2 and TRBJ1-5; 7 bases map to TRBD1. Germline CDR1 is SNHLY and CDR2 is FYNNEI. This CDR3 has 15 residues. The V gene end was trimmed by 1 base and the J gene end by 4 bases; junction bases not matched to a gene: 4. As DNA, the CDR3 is TGTGCCAGCAGTGAAGGTCGGGACAGTAATCAGCCCCAGCATTTT. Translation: CASSEGRDSNQPQHF.

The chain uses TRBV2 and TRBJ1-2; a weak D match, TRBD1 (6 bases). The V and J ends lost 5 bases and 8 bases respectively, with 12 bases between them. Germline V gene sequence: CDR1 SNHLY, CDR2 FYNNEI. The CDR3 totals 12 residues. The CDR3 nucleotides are TGTGCCAGCAGTAAACACAGGGAAGGCTACACCTTC. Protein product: CASSKHREGYTF. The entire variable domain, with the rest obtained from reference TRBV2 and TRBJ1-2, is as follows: EPEVTQTPSHQVTQMGQEVILRCVPISNHLYFYWYRQILGQKVEFLVSFYNNEISEKSEIFDDQFSVERPDGSNFTLKIRSTKLEDSAMYFCASSKHREGYTFGSGTRLTVV.

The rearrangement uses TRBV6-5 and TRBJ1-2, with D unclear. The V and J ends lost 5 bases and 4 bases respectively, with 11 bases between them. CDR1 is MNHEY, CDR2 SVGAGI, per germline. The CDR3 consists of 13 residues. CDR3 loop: CASSPVGSYGYTF. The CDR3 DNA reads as TGTGCCAGCAGTCCCGTCGGAAGCTATGGCTACACCTTC.

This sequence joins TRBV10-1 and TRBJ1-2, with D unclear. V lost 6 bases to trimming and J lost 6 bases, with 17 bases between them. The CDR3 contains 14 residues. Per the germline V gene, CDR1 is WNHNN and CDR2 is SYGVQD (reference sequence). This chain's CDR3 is CASSLDPFLHGYTF. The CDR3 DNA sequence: TGCGCCAGCAGCCTTGACCCTTTCCTCCATGGCTACACCTTC.

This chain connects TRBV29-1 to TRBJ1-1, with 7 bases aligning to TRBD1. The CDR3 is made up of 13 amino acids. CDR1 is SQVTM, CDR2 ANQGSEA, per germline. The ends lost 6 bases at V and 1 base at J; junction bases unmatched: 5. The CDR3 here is CSVGTAGNTEAFF. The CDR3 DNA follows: TGCAGCGTGGGGACAGCGGGGAACACTGAAGCTTTCTTT.

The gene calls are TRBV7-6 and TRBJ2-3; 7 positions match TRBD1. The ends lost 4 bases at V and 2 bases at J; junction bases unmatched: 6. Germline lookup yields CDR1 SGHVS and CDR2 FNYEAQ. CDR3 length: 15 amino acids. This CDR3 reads CASSSGQPPTDTQYF. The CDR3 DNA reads TGTGCCAGCAGCTCGGGACAGCCCCCCACAGATACGCAGTATTTT.

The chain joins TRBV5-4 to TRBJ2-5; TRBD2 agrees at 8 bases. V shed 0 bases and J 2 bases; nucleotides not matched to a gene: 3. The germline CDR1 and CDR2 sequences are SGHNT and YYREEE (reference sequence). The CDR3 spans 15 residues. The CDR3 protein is CASSLVTGGQETQYF. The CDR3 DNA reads TGTGCCAGCAGCTTGGTGACGGGAGGGCAAGAGACCCAGTACTTC.

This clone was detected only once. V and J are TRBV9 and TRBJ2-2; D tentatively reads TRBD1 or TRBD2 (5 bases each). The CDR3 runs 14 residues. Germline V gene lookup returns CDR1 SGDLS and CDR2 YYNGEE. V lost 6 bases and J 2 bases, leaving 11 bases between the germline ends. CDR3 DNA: TGTGCCAGCAACTGGGACGGAAACACCGGGGAGCTGTTTTTT. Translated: CASNWDGNTGELFF.

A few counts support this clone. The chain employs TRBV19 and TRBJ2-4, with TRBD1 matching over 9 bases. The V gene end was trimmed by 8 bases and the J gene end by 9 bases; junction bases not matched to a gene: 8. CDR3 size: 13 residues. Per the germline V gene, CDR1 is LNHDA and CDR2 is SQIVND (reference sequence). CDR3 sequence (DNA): TGTGCCAGTTTGGAGTTACAGGGGGCCATTCAGTACTTC. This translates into CASLELQGAIQYF.

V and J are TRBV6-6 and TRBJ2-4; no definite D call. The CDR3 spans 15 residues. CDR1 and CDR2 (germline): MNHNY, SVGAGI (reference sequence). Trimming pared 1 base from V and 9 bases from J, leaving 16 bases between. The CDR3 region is CASSYYVDVSSIQYF. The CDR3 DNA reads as TGTGCCAGCAGTTACTACGTTGATGTGTCGAGCATTCAGTACTTC.

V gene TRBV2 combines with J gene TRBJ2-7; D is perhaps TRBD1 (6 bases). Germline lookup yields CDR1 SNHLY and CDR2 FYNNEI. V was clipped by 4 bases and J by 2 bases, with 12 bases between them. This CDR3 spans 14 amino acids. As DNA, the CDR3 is TGTGCCAGCAGTGGGGGACACAGGGCCTACGAGCAGTACTTC. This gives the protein CASSGGHRAYEQYF. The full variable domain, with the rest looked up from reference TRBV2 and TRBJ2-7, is EPEVTQTPSHQVTQMGQEVILRCVPISNHLYFYWYRQILGQKVEFLVSFYNNEISEKSEIFDDQFSVERPDGSNFTLKIRSTKLEDSAMYFCASSGGHRAYEQYFGPGTRLTVT.

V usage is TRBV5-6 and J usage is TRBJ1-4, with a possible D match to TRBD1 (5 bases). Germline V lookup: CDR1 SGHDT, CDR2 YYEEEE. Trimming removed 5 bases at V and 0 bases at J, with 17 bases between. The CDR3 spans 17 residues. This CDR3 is CASSGWTSYATNEKLFF. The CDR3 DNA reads TGTGCCAGCAGTGGGTGGACATCCTATGCAACTAATGAAAAACTGTTTTTT.

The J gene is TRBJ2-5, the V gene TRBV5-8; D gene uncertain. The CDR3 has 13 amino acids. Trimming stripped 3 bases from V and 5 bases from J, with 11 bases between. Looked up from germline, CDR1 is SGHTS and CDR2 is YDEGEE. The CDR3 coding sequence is TGTGCCAGCAGCTGGAAAGTCCGGGAGACCCAGTACTTC. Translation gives CASSWKVRETQYF.

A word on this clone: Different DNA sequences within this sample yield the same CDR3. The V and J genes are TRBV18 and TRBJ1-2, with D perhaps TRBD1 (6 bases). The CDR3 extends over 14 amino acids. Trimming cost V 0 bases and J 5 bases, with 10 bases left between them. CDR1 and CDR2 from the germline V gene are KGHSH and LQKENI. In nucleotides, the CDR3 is TGTGCCAGCTCACCACCGGGCAGGGGTTATGGCTACACCTTC. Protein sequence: CASSPPGRGYGYTF.

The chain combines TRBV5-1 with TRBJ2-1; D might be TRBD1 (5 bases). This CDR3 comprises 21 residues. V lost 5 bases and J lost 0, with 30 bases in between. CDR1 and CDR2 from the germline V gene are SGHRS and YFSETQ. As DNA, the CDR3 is TGCGCCAGCAGTCGTACCGGGTCCAGGGTTGAGCAAAGAAGCTCCTACAATGAGCAGTTCTTC. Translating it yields CASSRTGSRVEQRSSYNEQFF.